Given below is one T cell receptor (beta chain) in context. Its antigen target is currently unknown. Within one base of it there is no much larger clone, and no base qualities were kept. TCRbeta CDR3 regions were amplified from genomic DNA using the immunoSEQ Assay, a bias-controlled multiplex PCR. The study's processing was this. Nucleated cell counts per sample were estimated from amplification of reference gene primers within the assay. Sequence reads were collapsed and filtered to measure the absolute abundance of every unique TCRbeta CDR3 rearrangement. Productive Simpson clonality was computed per sample as the square root of Simpson's diversity index over productive rearrangements. Drawn from immuneACCESS, this table holds only the in-frame rearrangements with V and J called that TCRdb kept. Clones are partly lost; checked studies trace under half to an unresolved V gene and leave the rest unexplained. D and trimming were read from the DNA, whereas the V and J calls and clone size are those reported in that table. The sample has some 370,000 clones on record, around 89% of them singletons. Together, the top ten hold 5% to 8.5% of the sample.

Including cysteine and phenylalanine, the CDR3 has 18 amino acids. Just CDR3 DNA is preserved here, 54 bases in frame from base 1. In the germline V gene, CDR1 corresponds to MNHNS and CDR2 to SASEGT. At the junction V is shortened by 3 bases and J by 4 bases; bases outside the gene matches: 10. Collaborating institutions collected whole blood in K2EDTA tubes following their own protocols. For TCRbeta analysis, collaborator samples were shipped as frozen whole blood, as isolated PBMCs, or as DNA extracted from either sample type. This entry belongs to a study of blood T cell repertoires in COVID-19 (dated by TCRdb to the early 2020s). Study-wide context: The collaborator samples originated in the United States, Italy and Spain and spanned the acute and convalescent phases of COVID-19. The prospective study material was composed of cDNA or gDNA derived from T cells, B-cell-depleted T cells, or PBMCs. Deeply sampled blood TCRbeta repertoires from subjects exposed to, actively infected with, or recovered from COVID-19 were included in the dataset. The repertoires were made available in a free public database intended to serve as a resource for research on the immune response to SARS-CoV-2. The samples were drawn from the first 160 participants of the ongoing ImmuneRACE study and from some 1,300 subjects provided by 6 global collaborators. Nearly every sample came with metadata listing a de-identified subject ID, COVID-19 status, age in years and sex. Where available, HLA class I and class II types were obtained from metadata supplied by the sample provider rather than from assay-based typing. Findings and caveats that apply to the study as a whole: How much clinical and demographic metadata was included differed by source and by participant, and the metadata was provided uncurated.

Sequenced material: peripheral blood. The V and J segments used are TRBV6-1 and TRBJ1-3; 12 middle bases align to TRBD1. The receptor was isolated from a man between 18 and 29 years old with active or convalescent COVID-19. The sequenced DNA: TGTGCCAGCAGTGATCGTGGGACAGGGGGCGCGATGGGAAACACCATATATTTT. This translates into CASSDRGTGGAMGNTIYF.